Below, 32 T cell receptor beta chains from the same sample are listed, as sequenced in a study of CD4 T cells in relation to SARS-CoV-2 and coronaviruses. Measured with immunoSEQ multiplex PCR; TCRdb has only the in-frame clones, and not every one. The data contain 50,000 to 70,000 clones, around 90% of them seen just once; the ten biggest clones take up about 0.4%. Sequencing was done on a sample of naive CD4+ T cells from PBMCs. The sample's subset: naive CD4+ T cells isolated by negative enrichment. The receptors stem from an adult with COVID-19.

The V gene is TRBV19, the J gene TRBJ2-6; 7 bases fit TRBD2. The CDR3 consists of 17 residues. CDR1 and CDR2 (germline): LNHDA, SQIVND (reference sequence). V gave up 3 bases and J gave up 0 bases; unmatched junction bases: 5. CDR3: CASSILGGDSGANVLTF. The CDR3 DNA follows: TGTGCCAGTAGTATTCTGGGGGGGGACTCTGGGGCCAACGTCCTGACTTTC. The whole variable domain, remainder taken from reference TRBV19 and TRBJ2-6, is DGGITQSPKYLFRKEGQNVTLSCEQNLNHDAMYWYRQDPGQGLRLIYYSQIVNDFQKGDIAEGYSVSREKKESFPLTVTSAQKNPTAFYLCASSILGGDSGANVLTFGAGSRLTVL.

V usage is TRBV19 and J usage is TRBJ2-7; D may be TRBD2 (6 bases). The germline gives CDR1 LNHDA, CDR2 SQIVND (reference sequence). The length of the CDR3 is 15 residues. The V gene lost 5 bases and the J gene lost 0 bases, with 14 bases spanning the gap. CDR3 residues: CASSLRRGTSYEQYF. CDR3 coding DNA: TGTGCCAGTAGTCTCCGTCGGGGGACCTCCTACGAGCAGTACTTC.

The chain has TRBV27 and TRBJ2-5, with 13 bases identical to TRBD2. From germline, CDR1 is MNHEY and CDR2 SMNVEV (reference sequence). J was trimmed by 6 bases and V by 5 bases; bases with no gene match: 6. The CDR3 extends over 15 amino acids. The chain's CDR3 is CASSPGLAGIQTQYF. The CDR3 DNA is TGTGCCAGCAGTCCGGGACTAGCGGGGATTCAGACCCAGTACTTC.

J is TRBJ2-1 and V is TRBV7-6; 7 bases agree with TRBD2. Trimming took 5 bases from V and 8 from J; bases not matched to a gene: 12. CDR3 size: 15 residues. CDR1 and CDR2 (germline): SGHVS, FNYEAQ. In nucleotides, the CDR3 is TGTGCCAGCAGCGCCCGGGACTACGAAAGCGATGAGCAGTTCTTC. Amino acid sequence: CASSARDYESDEQFF.

V and J are TRBV28 and TRBJ1-3; 8 nucleotides agree with TRBD1. Germline loops: CDR1 MDHEN, CDR2 SYDVKM. Losses at the gene ends were 6 bases for V and 4 bases for J; bases not matched to a gene: 8. This CDR3 region has 15 residues. The CDR3 protein is CASRPSGGRGNTIYF. CDR3 nucleotide sequence: TGTGCCAGCAGACCCTCAGGGGGCAGAGGAAACACCATATATTTT.

The chain joins TRBV30 to TRBJ1-2; tentatively, D is TRBD1 (6 bases). CDR1 is GTSNPN, CDR2 SVGIG, per germline (reference sequence). V shed 0 bases and J shed 8 bases, with 16 bases lying between them. The CDR3 runs 14 residues. This CDR3 reads CAWSVTGSVWGYTF. For the CDR3, the DNA is TGTGCCTGGAGTGTTACAGGGTCGGTGTGGGGCTACACCTTC. The variable domain in full, with the rest retrieved from reference TRBV30 and TRBJ1-2, is SQTIHQWPATLVQPVGSPLSLECTVEGTSNPNLYWYRQAAGRGLQLLFYSVGIGQISSEVPQNLSASRPQDRQFILSSKKLLLSDSGFYLCAWSVTGSVWGYTFGSGTRLTVV.

This chain links TRBV5-1 with TRBJ2-2; 7 nucleotides line up with TRBD1. This CDR3 has 14 residues. CDR1 and CDR2 from the germline V gene are SGHRS and YFSETQ. V was pared by 6 bases and J by 4 bases, with 6 bases of the junction left unmatched. The CDR3, as DNA: TGCGCCAGCAAAAACTCAGGGGGCACCGGGGAGCTGTTTTTT. Amino acids: CASKNSGGTGELFF.

The chain joins TRBV5-1 to TRBJ2-7; D is perhaps TRBD2 (5 bases). Germline V lookup: CDR1 SGHRS, CDR2 YFSETQ. Between the trimmed V and J ends, which lost 4 bases and 3 bases, there was a span of 17 bases. This CDR3 spans 15 amino acids. CDR3 amino acids: CASSQTWRFGYEQYF. The CDR3 nucleotides read TGCGCCAGCAGCCAGACGTGGAGGTTTGGCTACGAGCAGTACTTC.

The chain is built from TRBV23-1 and TRBJ2-7, with 8 nucleotides matching TRBD2. TRBV23-1 belongs to the ORF category, with a function that is uncertain. This CDR3 comprises 16 residues. Trimming removed 9 bases from V and 5 bases from J; junction bases left unmatched: 18. CDR3 in amino acids: CASLVTGGPLEDEQYF. The CDR3 region has the DNA TGCGCCAGTCTCGTGACGGGAGGGCCTCTGGAGGACGAGCAGTACTTC.

V is TRBV3-1 (or the pseudogene TRBV3-2) and J is TRBJ2-1, with 8 bases identical to TRBD1. Per the germline V gene, CDR1 is LGHDT and CDR2 is YNNKEL (reference sequence). The CDR3 length is 17 residues. V shed 1 base and J 2 bases; nucleotides not matched to a gene: 7. CDR3 sequence reads: CASSQGPTGAAYNEQFF. The CDR3 bases are TGTGCCAGCAGCCAAGGGCCGACAGGGGCCGCCTACAATGAGCAGTTCTTC.

The CDR3 loop reads CSASVGLRAGQPQHF. The DNA of the CDR3 is TGCAGTGCTAGTGTGGGTCTTCGGGCGGGCCAGCCCCAGCATTTT. This chain connects TRBV20-1 to TRBJ1-5; D not resolved. The germline CDR1 and CDR2 sequences are DFQATT and SNEGSKA (reference sequence). The CDR3 totals 15 residues. The ends were cut back, 3 bases at V and 7 bases at J, with 19 bases in the middle.

This CDR3 is CASSLYGQGAGGYTF. For the CDR3, the DNA is TGTGCCAGCAGTTTATATGGGCAGGGGGCTGGGGGCTACACCTTC. The gene calls are TRBV28 and TRBJ1-2, with TRBD1 matching 8 bases. CDR3 length: 15 amino acids. Trimming at V came to 1 base and at J to 8 bases, leaving 9 bases not matched to a gene. The germline V gene encodes CDR1 MDHEN and CDR2 SYDVKM.

The V gene is TRBV5-6, the J gene TRBJ1-2, with D possibly TRBD1 on 6 matching bases. The ends were cut back, 2 bases at V and 0 bases at J, with 11 bases in the middle. Germline V CDR1 and CDR2: SGHDT, YYEEEE. The CDR3 runs 15 residues. CDR3 sequence: CASSLLDSTNYGYTF. The CDR3, as DNA: TGTGCCAGCAGCTTATTGGACAGTACTAACTATGGCTACACCTTC.

The chain uses TRBV28 and TRBJ1-5; D uncertain. Looked up from germline, CDR1 is MDHEN and CDR2 is SYDVKM. The CDR3 contains 14 residues. Trimming stripped 3 bases from V and 5 bases from J, with 11 bases between. CDR3: CASSFPESYQPQHF. In DNA, the CDR3 is TGTGCCAGCAGTTTCCCAGAGTCCTATCAGCCCCAGCATTTT. The complete variable domain, with remaining parts taken from reference TRBV28 and TRBJ1-5, reads DVKVTQSSRYLVKRTGEKVFLECVQDMDHENMFWYRQDPGLGLRLIYFSYDVKMKEKGDIPEGYSVSREKKERFSLILESASTNQTSMYLCASSFPESYQPQHFGDGTRLSIL.

With regard to this clone: A read error may account for a junction end that differs from germline. This chain joins TRBV7-9 and TRBJ2-3; D could derive from TRBD1 or TRBD2 (5 bases each). The CDR3 consists of 13 residues. Germline V gene lookup returns CDR1 SEHNR and CDR2 FQNEAQ (reference sequence). The CDR3 here is CASTIEGRTQGNF. The CDR3 nucleotides read TGTGCCAGCACCATAGAGGGGCGAACGCAAGGGAATTTT. The full variable domain, rest sourced from reference TRBV7-9 and TRBJ2-3, is DTGVSQNPRHKITKRGQNVTFRCDPISEHNRLYWYRQTLGQGPEFLTYFQNEAQLEKSRLLSDRFSAERPKGSFSTLEIQRTEQGDSAMYLCASTIEGRTQGNFGPGTRLTVL.

V is TRBV6-6 and J is TRBJ2-5; 12 bases match TRBD1. V was pared by 6 bases and J by 4 bases, with 6 bases of the junction left unmatched. The CDR3 spans 15 residues. Germline CDR1 reads MNHNY; CDR2 reads SVGAGI (reference sequence). CDR3 sequence (DNA): TGTGCCAGCAGGCGGGCGGGACAGGGGGCAGAGACCCAGTACTTC. It encodes CASRRAGQGAETQYF.

The chain joins TRBV28 to TRBJ2-5, with 7 bases lining up with TRBD1. Looked up from germline, CDR1 is MDHEN and CDR2 is SYDVKM. This CDR3 comprises 15 residues. Germline trimming cut 5 bases from V and 5 bases from J; bases unmatched to any gene: 11. Here the CDR3 reads CASSTPTGVSETQYF. The CDR3 bases are TGTGCCAGCAGTACCCCCACAGGGGTTAGCGAGACCCAGTACTTC.

The J gene is TRBJ2-7, the V gene TRBV5-1; 8 nucleotides line up with TRBD2. The CDR3 is 16 residues long. Germline CDR1 SGHRS, CDR2 YFSETQ. V lost 4 bases, J lost 0 bases, and 9 bases stayed unmatched. CDR3 residues: CASSPGGAGPSYEQYF. The DNA for the CDR3 is TGCGCCAGCAGCCCGGGGGGGGCGGGACCCTCCTACGAGCAGTACTTC.

This clone was found once. V and J are TRBV5-4 and TRBJ2-3, with TRBD1 matching 9 bases. The germline gives CDR1 SGHNT, CDR2 YYREEE (reference sequence). This CDR3 contains 14 residues. V shed 5 bases and J 0 bases; nucleotides not matched to a gene: 1. CDR3 amino acids: CASRGTGSTDTQYF. DNA for the CDR3: TGTGCCAGCAGAGGGACAGGGAGCACAGATACGCAGTATTTT. The entire variable domain, with the rest obtained from reference TRBV5-4 and TRBJ2-3, is as follows: ETGVTQSPTHLIKTRGQQVTLRCSSQSGHNTVSWYQQALGQGPQFIFQYYREEENGRGNFPPRFSGLQFPNYSSELNVNALELDDSALYLCASRGTGSTDTQYFGPGTRLTVL.

This clone was counted a few times. The J gene is TRBJ1-1, the V gene TRBV27; D unresolved. V was cut by 0 bases and J by 0 bases, with 11 bases left in between. CDR1 MNHEY and CDR2 SMNVEV come from the germline V gene (reference sequence). This CDR3 is 16 amino acids long. The CDR3 DNA follows: TGTGCCAGCAGTTTATCTGGGGTACGGATGAACACTGAAGCTTTCTTT. It codes for CASSLSGVRMNTEAFF.

This clone was picked up one time. The chain uses TRBV3-1 (or the pseudogene TRBV3-2) and TRBJ1-3; a weak D match, TRBD1 (5 bases). CDR1 LGHDT and CDR2 YNNKEL come from the germline V gene (reference sequence). The V gene lost 0 bases and the J gene lost 4 bases, with 25 bases spanning the gap. The CDR3 consists of 20 residues. The CDR3 region has the DNA TGTGCCAGCAGCCAAGAATCAGGCAGGAACAGGTCGGACCCGGGAAACACCATATATTTT. It codes for CASSQESGRNRSDPGNTIYF.

This chain joins TRBV14 and TRBJ2-2; possible D gene TRBD1, 7 bases. The V end was cut by 4 bases, the J end by 7 bases, with 16 bases between. Germline lookup yields CDR1 SGHDN and CDR2 FVKESK. The CDR3 covers 15 residues. The CDR3, as DNA: TGTGCCAGCAGCCGCCGACAGGGACTCAGCGGGGAGCTGTTTTTT. This translates into CASSRRQGLSGELFF.

The V call is TRBV6-5, the J call TRBJ2-7; TRBD1 agrees at 11 bases. V lost 0 bases, J lost 2 bases, and 3 bases stayed unmatched. The CDR3 sequence is 16 residues long. Germline lookup yields CDR1 MNHEY and CDR2 SVGAGI. The CDR3 sequence: CASSYSLGQGAYEQYF. In nucleotides, the CDR3 is TGTGCCAGCAGTTACTCGTTGGGACAGGGGGCCTACGAGCAGTACTTC.

This chain connects TRBV2 to TRBJ1-5; D remains ambiguous. The CDR3 has 13 residues. V was trimmed by 3 bases and J by 9 bases, leaving 12 bases between them. CDR1 is SNHLY, CDR2 FYNNEI, per germline. CDR3 coding DNA: TGTGCCAGCAGTGACTGGCAGGATTGGCCCCAGCATTTT. Translation: CASSDWQDWPQHF.

The chain employs TRBV2 and TRBJ2-7; 10 nucleotides agree with TRBD1. The CDR3 is 14 amino acids. The ends lost 6 bases at V and 7 bases at J; junction bases unmatched: 9. CDR1 is SNHLY, CDR2 FYNNEI, per germline. The DNA for the CDR3 is TGTGCCAGCAGCGGACAGGGGGTTAACGGGGAGCAGTACTTC. Protein sequence: CASSGQGVNGEQYF. The entire variable domain, with the rest obtained from reference TRBV2 and TRBJ2-7, is as follows: EPEVTQTPSHQVTQMGQEVILRCVPISNHLYFYWYRQILGQKVEFLVSFYNNEISEKSEIFDDQFSVERPDGSNFTLKIRSTKLEDSAMYFCASSGQGVNGEQYFGPGTRLTVT.

The rearrangement uses TRBV3-1 (or the pseudogene TRBV3-2) and TRBJ1-4, with D unresolved. The CDR3 contains 14 residues. From germline, CDR1 is LGHDT and CDR2 YNNKEL (reference sequence). V was trimmed by 6 bases and J by 0 bases, leaving 8 bases between them. DNA for the CDR3: TGTGCCAGCAGTCAGGTGACAACTAATGAAAAACTGTTTTTT. Translated: CASSQVTTNEKLFF.

This rearrangement joins TRBV7-9 to TRBJ2-5, with 7 bases identical to TRBD2. The CDR3 consists of 14 residues. Germline CDR1 and CDR2: SEHNR and FQNEAQ (reference sequence). J gave up 5 bases and V 0 bases, and 3 bases lay outside the gene matches. CDR3: CASSLAASGETQYF. In DNA, the CDR3 is TGTGCCAGCAGCTTAGCTGCTAGCGGTGAGACCCAGTACTTC.

The genes are TRBV19 and TRBJ1-6; D unclear. This CDR3 is built from 16 residues. Between the trimmed V and J ends, which lost 3 bases and 10 bases, there was a span of 19 bases. Per germline, CDR1 LNHDA and CDR2 SQIVND (reference sequence). CDR3: CASSMSAQPNWSPLHF. The CDR3 region has the DNA TGTGCCAGTAGTATGTCGGCCCAGCCCAATTGGTCACCCCTCCACTTT.

The chain combines TRBV18 with TRBJ1-5; 7 positions agree with TRBD1. V shed 3 bases and J 3 bases; nucleotides not matched to a gene: 8. CDR3 size: 16 residues. CDR1 is KGHSH and CDR2 is LQKENI in the germline V gene. CDR3: CASSPRAGGDNQPQHF. CDR3 nucleotides: TGTGCCAGCTCACCCCGGGCAGGGGGGGACAATCAGCCCCAGCATTTT.

This clone was recorded only once. This chain joins TRBV4-1 and TRBJ2-5; D ambiguous. Deletions cut 0 bases from V and 0 bases from J, with 17 bases between. Germline V lookup: CDR1 MGHRA, CDR2 YSYEKL. CDR3 length: 18 residues. This chain's CDR3 is CASSQDLRTKQDQETQYF. CDR3 coding DNA: TGCGCCAGCAGCCAAGATCTTCGGACCAAACAAGACCAAGAGACCCAGTACTTC.

V is TRBV5-1 and J is TRBJ2-5; 9 bases agree with TRBD2. Per the germline V gene, CDR1 is SGHRS and CDR2 is YFSETQ. The V segment lost 0 bases and the J segment 6 bases; nucleotides outside the gene matches: 12. This CDR3 is built from 17 residues. CDR3 in DNA: TGCGCCAGCAGCTTGGAACCGCTAGCGGGGATGGGAAAGACCCAGTACTTC. Translating it yields CASSLEPLAGMGKTQYF.

V usage is TRBV4-1 and J usage is TRBJ2-3; no clear D. The germline V and J ends were trimmed by 4 bases and 1 base, with 9 bases remaining between them. The CDR3 is 14 amino acids. The V gene's germline CDR1 is MGHRA and CDR2 YSYEKL. The DNA for the CDR3 is TGCGCCAGCAGCCTCTGGCCCCGCACAGATACGCAGTATTTT. Its protein product is CASSLWPRTDTQYF.